This TCR beta chain was sequenced in a study of regulatory T cells in long-lasting Graves disease. This sample's time point: newly diagnosed GD, antithyroid drugs for less than 3 months. Extracted PBMC RNA gave rise to the TCR library. Findings of the study overall: Newly diagnosed patients had higher TCR diversity than persistent Graves' patients did. Those with persistent disease had in common more public clonotypes (approximately 2,500) than new patients (roughly 930).

CDR3 regions were amplified by Arm-PCR using iRepertoire HTBI primers to build TCR beta libraries. TCRdb recomputed calls from the multiplex PCR reads with MiXCR, one row per CDR3 protein. This sample has 360,000 or so distinct CDR3 sequences, with roughly 10% found just once. At least ten counts were recorded for this clonotype. The antigen is unknown. J lost 1 base, V lost 6 bases, and 12 bases had no gene match. Germline CDR1 reads KGHSH; CDR2 reads LQKENI. The CDR3 consists of 16 residues. In addition, the sample was reused for a study of T cells in Graves' hyperthyroidism and ophthalmopathy.

This chain connects TRBV18 to TRBJ2-7; TRBD1 aligns across 7 bases. The origin of this receptor is a woman younger than 35 with Graves disease. This specimen was peripheral blood mononuclear cells (PBMCs), taken at new diagnosis, from a patient treated with antithyroid drugs. CDR3 sequence reads: CASSPNRGSRSYEQYV. Here the CDR3 DNA reads TGTGCCAGCTCGCCAAACAGGGGTAGTAGGTCCTACGAGCAGTACGTC.